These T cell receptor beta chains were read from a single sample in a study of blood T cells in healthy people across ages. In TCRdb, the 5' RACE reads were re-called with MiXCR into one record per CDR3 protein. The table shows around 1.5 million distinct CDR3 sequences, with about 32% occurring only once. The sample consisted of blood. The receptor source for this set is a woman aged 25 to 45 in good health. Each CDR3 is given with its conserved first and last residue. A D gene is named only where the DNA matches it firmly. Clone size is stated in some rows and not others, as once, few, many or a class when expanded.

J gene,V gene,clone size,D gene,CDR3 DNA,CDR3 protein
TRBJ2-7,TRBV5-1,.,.,TGCGCCAGCAGCCCATCTCTGGTCGGGAGCAGCTACGAGCAGTACTTC,CASSPSLVGSSYEQYF
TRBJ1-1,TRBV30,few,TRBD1,TGTGCCTGGGGACAGGGGAGAATGAACACTGAAGCTTTCTTT,CAWGQGRMNTEAFF
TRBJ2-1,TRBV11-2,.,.,TGTGCCAGCAGCTTAGAATATTCAGGGCTGGTTGTCAATGAGCAGTTCTTC,CASSLEYSGLVVNEQFF
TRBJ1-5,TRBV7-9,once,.,TGTGCCAGCTCATCTGGGGCTAGCTATCAGCCCCAGCATTTT,CASSSGASYQPQHF
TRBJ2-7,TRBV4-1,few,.,TGCGCCAGCAGCCAAGGCAGGACGAGCTCCTACGAGCAGTACTTC,CASSQGRTSSYEQYF
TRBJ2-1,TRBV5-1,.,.,TGCGCCAGCAGCTTGTCTGGGGACCACTCCTACAATGAGCAGTTCTTC,CASSLSGDHSYNEQFF
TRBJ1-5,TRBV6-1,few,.,TGTGCCAGCACTAGGCCAATTCTAGACGGGGGGAGCAATCAGCCCCAGCATTTT,CASTRPILDGGSNQPQHF
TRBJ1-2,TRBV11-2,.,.,TGTGCCAGCAGCTTAGAGGCTTCAGGTGGCTACACCTTC,CASSLEASGGYTF
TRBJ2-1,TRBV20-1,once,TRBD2,TGCAGTGCTAGAGATTGGGTTCGGACTAGCGGGACGTACAATGAGCAGTTCTTC,CSARDWVRTSGTYNEQFF
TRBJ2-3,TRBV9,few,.,TGTGCCAGCAGCGTAGATGACTCCCGGGATACGCAGTATTTT,CASSVDDSRDTQYF
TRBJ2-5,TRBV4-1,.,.,TGCGCCAGCAGCCAAGATTTAGCGGCAACGTACCAAGAGACCCAGTACTTC,CASSQDLAATYQETQYF
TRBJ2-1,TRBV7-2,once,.,TGTGCCAGCGGCTCCGGTAGCTACAATGAGCAGTTCTTC,CASGSGSYNEQFF
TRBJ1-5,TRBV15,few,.,TGTGCCACCCGAGGGCCGGGCGTTAGCCAGCCCCAGCATTTT,CATRGPGVSQPQHF
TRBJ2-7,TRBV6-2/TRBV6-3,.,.,TGTGCCAGCAGTGTGACTGGCTTGTCCTACGAGCAGTACTTC,CASSVTGLSYEQYF
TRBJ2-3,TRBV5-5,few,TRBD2,TGTGCCAGCAGCTTGGGGGCGGTAGCGGGGGGGTTCACAGATACGCAGTATTTT,CASSLGAVAGGFTDTQYF
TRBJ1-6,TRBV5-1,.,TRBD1,TGCGCCAGCAGCGGCGGGACAGGGGGCGGAACTTTGTATTCACCCCTCCACTTT,CASSGGTGGGTLYSPLHF
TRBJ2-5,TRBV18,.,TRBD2,TGTGCCAGCTCACCCGGACTAGCGGGAGGGCCCCGTCAAGAGACCCAGTACTTC,CASSPGLAGGPRQETQYF
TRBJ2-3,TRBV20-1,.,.,TGCAGTGCTAGAGATCTGAGAAGCGCAGATACGCAGTATTTT,CSARDLRSADTQYF
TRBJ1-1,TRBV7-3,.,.,TGTGCCAGCAGCCATTCCACCACGGGCACTGAAGCTTTCTTT,CASSHSTTGTEAFF
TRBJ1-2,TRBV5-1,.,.,TGCGCCAGCAGGGACAGAACCGGTGCTTCTAACTATGACTACACCTTC,CASRDRTGASNYDYTF
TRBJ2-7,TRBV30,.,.,TGTGCCTGGAGGTGGGGGGAGGAGTACGAGCAGTACTTC,CAWRWGEEYEQYF
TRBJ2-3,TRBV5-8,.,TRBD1,TGTGCCAGCAGCTTGGCCCGGGACAGGACGCCAGATACGCAGTATTTT,CASSLARDRTPDTQYF
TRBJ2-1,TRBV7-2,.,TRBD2,TGTGCCAGCAGTTATAGCGGGATCGTTTTTAGCAATGAGCAGTTCTTC,CASSYSGIVFSNEQFF
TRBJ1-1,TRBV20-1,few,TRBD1,TGCAGTGCTAACCGACAGGGGAATAGGAACACTGAAGCTTTCTTT,CSANRQGNRNTEAFF
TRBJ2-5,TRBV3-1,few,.,TGTGCCAGCAGCCAAGATCGGTACAGTCAAGAGACCCAGTACTTC,CASSQDRYSQETQYF
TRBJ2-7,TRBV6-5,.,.,TGTGCCAGCAGTTACTCAGAGGGGCCGAGGGAGCAGTACTTC,CASSYSEGPREQYF
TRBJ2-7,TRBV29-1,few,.,TGCAGCACTACCAACGATAGGGGACGGGGATCATCCGAGCAGTACTTC,CSTTNDRGRGSSEQYF
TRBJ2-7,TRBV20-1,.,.,TGCAGTGCCTTCATGCGAAGCTCCTACGAGCAGTACTTC,CSAFMRSSYEQYF
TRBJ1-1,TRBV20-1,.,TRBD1,TGCAGTGCTCCGCGACAGGGTTTGGAGAACACTGAAGCTTTCTTT,CSAPRQGLENTEAFF
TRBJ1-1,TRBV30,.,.,TGTGCCGGGATTCCCACTGAAGCTTTCTTT,CAGIPTEAFF
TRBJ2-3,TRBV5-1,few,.,TGCGCCAGCAGCCCCCAGGGACACACAGATACGCAGTATTTT,CASSPQGHTDTQYF
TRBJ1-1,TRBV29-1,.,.,TGCAGCGTTCCCCGAGGGGCTGGAGCTTTCTTT,CSVPRGAGAFF
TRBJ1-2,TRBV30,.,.,TGTGCCTGGGCCAGACTTACCTATGGCTACACCTTC,CAWARLTYGYTF
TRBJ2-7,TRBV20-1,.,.,TGCAGTGCTAGCCGCGGTGACTGCGAGCAGTACTTC,CSASRGDCEQYF
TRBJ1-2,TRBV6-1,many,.,TGTGCCAGCAGTGAAGGGATCGGGGTCTCGGGCTACACCTTC,CASSEGIGVSGYTF
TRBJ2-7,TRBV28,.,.,TGTGCCAGCAGTCCCACGGGGGGCTGGAGAGAGCAGTACTTC,CASSPTGGWREQYF
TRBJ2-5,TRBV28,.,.,TGTGCCAGCAGTTTTATGAGGGGGCAAGAGACCCAGTACTTC,CASSFMRGQETQYF
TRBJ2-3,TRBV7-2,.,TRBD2,TGTGCCAGCAGCTTAGTACCCCGAACTAGCGGGCGGCCCACAGATACGCAGTATTTT,CASSLVPRTSGRPTDTQYF
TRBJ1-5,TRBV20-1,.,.,TGCAGTGCTAGTGGGCAGAAACATCAGCCCCAGCATTTT,CSASGQKHQPQHF
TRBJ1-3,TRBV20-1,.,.,TGCAGTGCTGACCAAGGGGTAAACACCATATATTTT,CSADQGVNTIYF
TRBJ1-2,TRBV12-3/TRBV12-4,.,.,TGTGCCAGCAGCCGCAGACAAGGCTACACCTTC,CASSRRQGYTF
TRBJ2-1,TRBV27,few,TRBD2,TGTGCCAGCAGTTTATTCGTCCCGACTAGCGGGGGACCCAGCTCCTACAATGAGCAGTTCTTC,CASSLFVPTSGGPSSYNEQFF
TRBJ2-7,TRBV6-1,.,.,TGTGCCAGCAATCGGACGCCCCAAGACGAGCAGTACTTC,CASNRTPQDEQYF
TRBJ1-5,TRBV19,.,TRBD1,TGTGCCAGTAGTATGCAGGGGACAGGGAATCAGCCCCAGCATTTT,CASSMQGTGNQPQHF
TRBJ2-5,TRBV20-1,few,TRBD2,TGCAGTGCCCGGGGGTCCGGGGGGACGGAGACCCAGTACTTC,CSARGSGGTETQYF
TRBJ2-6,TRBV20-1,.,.,TGCAGTGCTAGAGATGCAAGGGCTGGGGCCAACGTCCTGACTTTC,CSARDARAGANVLTF
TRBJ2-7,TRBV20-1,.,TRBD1,TGCAGTGCTAGGTTCCGGGACAGGGGGCTTTTATACGAGCAGTACTTC,CSARFRDRGLLYEQYF
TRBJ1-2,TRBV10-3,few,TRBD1,TGTGCCATCAGTGACCCGGGACAGGGGGCCCGCTATGGCTACACCTTC,CAISDPGQGARYGYTF
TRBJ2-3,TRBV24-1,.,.,TGTGCCACCAGGGGGGCCACTGCTGATACCCAGTATTTT,CATRGATADTQYF
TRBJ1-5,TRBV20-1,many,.,TGCAGTGCTAGAGATTACAAGAGGTCTAATCAGCCCCAGCATTTT,CSARDYKRSNQPQHF
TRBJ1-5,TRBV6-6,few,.,TGTGCCGGCAGTTACTCAAGAGATCAGCCCCAGCATTTT,CAGSYSRDQPQHF
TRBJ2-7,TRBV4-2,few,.,TGTGCCAGCAGCCAAGATAGGGCCAGGAGCTCCTACGAGCAGTACTTC,CASSQDRARSSYEQYF
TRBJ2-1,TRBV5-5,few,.,TGTGCCAGCAGCAGTGGGGAGTCCTACAATGAGCAGTTCTTC,CASSSGESYNEQFF
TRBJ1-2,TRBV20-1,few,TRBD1,TGCAGTGCTCACTTGACAGGGGGCGAGTATGGCTACACCTTC,CSAHLTGGEYGYTF